Each of the 20 T cell receptor beta chains below was sequenced from the same sample in a study of blood T cell repertoires in COVID-19. The repertoire was sequenced with immunoSEQ multiplex PCR; TCRdb's copy has only in-frame clones and lacks some. The data show approximately 260,000 clones, approximately 83% seen once. Source material: peripheral blood. The receptors originated from a woman between 70 and 85 years old with acute or convalescent COVID-19.

This chain joins TRBV19 and TRBJ1-1; no definite D call. Trimming took off 7 bases at V and 9 bases at J, with 24 bases between the two ends. Germline CDR1 and CDR2: LNHDA and SQIVND (reference sequence). CDR3 size: 15 residues. The CDR3 sequence: CASTQGMSLEEKAFF. CDR3 in DNA: TGTGCCAGTACCCAAGGGATGTCGTTGGAGGAAAAAGCTTTCTTT. The whole variable domain, filled in from reference TRBV19 and TRBJ1-1, reads DGGITQSPKYLFRKEGQNVTLSCEQNLNHDAMYWYRQDPGQGLRLIYYSQIVNDFQKGDIAEGYSVSREKKESFPLTVTSAQKNPTAFYLCASTQGMSLEEKAFFGQGTRLTVV.

The chain uses TRBV6-4 and TRBJ1-1; perhaps TRBD1 as D (6 bases). The V end was cut by 3 bases, the J end by 5 bases, with 25 bases between. The CDR3 is made up of 18 amino acids. Per the germline V gene, CDR1 is MRHNA and CDR2 is SNTAGT. The CDR3 protein is CASSEKVTGIGGITEAFF. The CDR3 DNA follows: TGTGCCAGCAGTGAGAAAGTCACAGGGATTGGGGGTATTACTGAAGCTTTCTTT.

This sequence joins TRBV6-5 and TRBJ1-5; TRBD1 aligns across 7 bases. Trimming took 6 bases from V and 7 from J; bases not matched to a gene: 6. The CDR3 runs 13 residues. Germline V gene sequence: CDR1 MNHEY, CDR2 SVGAGI. Here the CDR3 reads CASRTGSKQPQHF. The CDR3 DNA reads TGTGCCAGCAGGACAGGGTCAAAACAGCCCCAGCATTTT.

The V and J genes are TRBV5-1 and TRBJ2-2, with TRBD1 as a possible D gene (5 bases). Per the germline V gene, CDR1 is SGHRS and CDR2 is YFSETQ. Trimming left V 1 base short and J 0 bases short, with 10 bases between. The CDR3 runs to 16 residues. CDR3 coding DNA: TGCGCCAGCAGCTTGCCGCTACAGGCGAACACCGGGGAGCTGTTTTTT. Translation gives CASSLPLQANTGELFF.

The chain employs TRBV10-3 and TRBJ1-3; no definite D call. Trimming stripped 5 bases from V and 0 bases from J, with 8 bases between. The germline V gene has CDR1 ENHRY and CDR2 SYGVKD. The CDR3 sequence is 14 residues long. CDR3 amino acids: CAISRRISGNTIYF. Here the CDR3 DNA reads TGTGCCATCAGTCGGAGAATCTCTGGAAACACCATATATTTT.

The chain employs TRBV5-1 and TRBJ1-1; D is perhaps TRBD1 (6 bases). V was clipped by 0 bases and J by 6 bases, with 9 bases between them. Germline loops: CDR1 SGHRS, CDR2 YFSETQ. This CDR3 contains 13 residues. CDR3 sequence: CASSLAQGPEAFF. In DNA, the CDR3 is TGCGCCAGCAGCTTGGCCCAGGGGCCTGAAGCTTTCTTT.

V is TRBV7-9 and J is TRBJ1-4; D gene uncertain. CDR1 is SEHNR, CDR2 FQNEAQ, per germline (reference sequence). The CDR3 sequence is 16 residues long. The V end was cut by 5 bases, the J end by 8 bases, with 21 bases between. CDR3 bases: TGTGCCAGCAGCGGTCCGTCGAGGAGGATGAGGGAAAAACTGTTTTTT. Translation: CASSGPSRRMREKLFF.

The rearrangement uses TRBV5-8 and TRBJ2-5; possibly TRBD2 for D (5 bases). CDR3 size: 12 residues. The germline gives CDR1 SGHTS, CDR2 YDEGEE. The V end was cut by 2 bases, the J end by 4 bases, with 6 bases between. CDR3 sequence reads: CASSFGVETQYF. CDR3 sequence (DNA): TGTGCCAGCAGCTTCGGGGTAGAGACCCAGTACTTC.

The chain couples TRBV2 to TRBJ1-6, with 11 nucleotides matching TRBD1. Trimming cost V 4 bases and J 10 bases; bases outside gene matches: 3. The CDR3 is made up of 14 amino acids. Germline V CDR1 and CDR2: SNHLY, FYNNEI. CDR3 nucleotide sequence: TGTGCCAGCAGTGGGACAGGGGGCCAGTCACCCCTCCACTTT. It codes for CASSGTGGQSPLHF.

This clone was found a few times. The chain is built from TRBV5-4 and TRBJ2-4; D unresolved. Trimming cost V 2 bases and J 1 base, with 7 bases left between them. This CDR3 has 14 amino acids. Germline loops: CDR1 SGHNT, CDR2 YYREEE (reference sequence). The CDR3 protein is CASSLGAAKNIQYF. CDR3 nucleotides: TGTGCCAGCAGCTTAGGAGCGGCCAAAAACATTCAGTACTTC. The full variable domain, rest sourced from reference TRBV5-4 and TRBJ2-4, is ETGVTQSPTHLIKTRGQQVTLRCSSQSGHNTVSWYQQALGQGPQFIFQYYREEENGRGNFPPRFSGLQFPNYSSELNVNALELDDSALYLCASSLGAAKNIQYFGAGTRLSVL.

The chain has TRBV18 and TRBJ2-4, with 11 bases fitting TRBD2. CDR1 and CDR2 (germline): KGHSH, LQKENI. The CDR3 has 18 amino acids. V trimming: 2 bases; J trimming: 3 bases; junction bases outside the gene matches: 9. CDR3 nucleotides: TGTGCCAGCTCACCAGGGCTAGCGGGGGGCCCTGGCAAAAACATTCAGTACTTC. Its translation is CASSPGLAGGPGKNIQYF.

V gene TRBV7-8 combines with J gene TRBJ2-1; 7 nucleotides line up with TRBD1. Germline V gene data show CDR1 as SGHVS and CDR2 as FQNEAQ. V lost 2 bases to trimming and J lost 2 bases; unmatched junction nucleotides: 9. The CDR3 loop spans 17 amino acids. The CDR3 nucleotides read TGTGCCAGCAGCTTATTATCCACGACAGGGCCCTACAATGAGCAGTTCTTC. Protein product: CASSLLSTTGPYNEQFF.

The rearrangement links TRBV15 to TRBJ1-2; no definite D call. This CDR3 is built from 15 residues. V lost 0 bases and J 2 bases, leaving 10 bases between the germline ends. The V gene's germline CDR1 is LNHNV and CDR2 YYDKDF (reference sequence). The CDR3, as DNA: TGTGCCACCAGCAGAGATGTCGAGGGCAACTATGGCTACACCTTC. It translates to CATSRDVEGNYGYTF.

This clone was seen only once. The V call is TRBV6-5, the J call TRBJ1-5; perhaps TRBD1 as D (6 bases). Per germline, CDR1 MNHEY and CDR2 SVGAGI. The CDR3 extends over 13 amino acids. V was trimmed by 6 bases and J by 4 bases, leaving 10 bases between them. The CDR3 region has the DNA TGTGCCAGCAGCCGACAGGAGAATCAGCCCCAGCATTTT. It yields the protein CASSRQENQPQHF.

This chain links TRBV5-1 with TRBJ1-2, with TRBD1 as a possible D gene (6 bases). CDR1 is SGHRS, CDR2 YFSETQ, per germline. With 4 bases removed from V and 4 bases from J, the gap between germline ends came to 11 bases. The CDR3 spans 13 residues. As DNA, the CDR3 is TGCGCCAGCAGCGCAGGGGAAGGCTATGGCTACACCTTC. Its translation is CASSAGEGYGYTF.

The chain couples TRBV7-8 to TRBJ1-1; no firm D call. The CDR3 is 14 amino acids. The V end lost 2 bases, the J end lost 1 base, and 8 bases lay between the germline ends. The germline CDR1 and CDR2 sequences are SGHVS and FQNEAQ. CDR3 amino acids: CASSLSAGNTEAFF. CDR3 nucleotides: TGTGCCAGCAGCTTATCGGCAGGGAACACTGAAGCTTTCTTT. Together with reference TRBV7-8 and TRBJ1-1, the CDR3 gives the full variable domain: GAGVSQSPRYKVAKRGQDVALRCDPISGHVSLFWYQQALGQGPEFLTYFQNEAQLDKSGLPSDRFFAERPEGSVSTLKIQRTQQEDSAVYLCASSLSAGNTEAFFGQGTRLTVV.

V and J are TRBV5-6 and TRBJ1-2; weak D call: TRBD1 (5 bases). The CDR3 runs to 14 residues. CDR1 and CDR2 (germline): SGHDT, YYEEEE. Trimming removed 4 bases at V and 5 bases at J, with 15 bases between. The CDR3 loop is CASSPPGGKYGYTF. CDR3 DNA: TGTGCCAGCAGCCCGCCCGGGGGAAAATATGGCTACACCTTC. The full variable domain, completed using reference TRBV5-6 and TRBJ1-2, is DAGVTQSPTHLIKTRGQQVTLRCSPKSGHDTVSWYQQALGQGPQFIFQYYEEEERQRGNFPDRFSGHQFPNYSSELNVNALLLGDSALYLCASSPPGGKYGYTFGSGTRLTVV.

The rearrangement joins TRBV20-1 to TRBJ1-6; 8 nucleotides line up with TRBD1. Germline-derived CDR1 and CDR2 are DFQATT and SNEGSKA (reference sequence). This CDR3 comprises 14 residues. Trimming cost V 3 bases and J 10 bases; bases outside gene matches: 8. The CDR3 nucleotides read TGCAGTGCTAGTGATGACAGGGGAGTCTCACCCCTCCACTTT. Translating gives CSASDDRGVSPLHF.

The gene calls are TRBV25-1 and TRBJ2-4; TRBD2 matches 7 bases. V trimming: 9 bases; J trimming: 1 base; junction bases outside the gene matches: 12. The CDR3 is made up of 16 amino acids. Germline V gene data show CDR1 as MGHDK and CDR2 as SYGVNS. The DNA for the CDR3 is TGTGCCAGTAGTAAGAGCGGGGAGGGCGCCAAAAACATTCAGTACTTC. Encoded protein: CASSKSGEGAKNIQYF.

The genes are TRBV11-3 and TRBJ2-3; 8 bases line up with TRBD2. CDR1 is SGHNT, CDR2 YENEEA, per germline. J gave up 0 bases and V 1 base, and 3 bases lay outside the gene matches. This CDR3 has 16 residues. The CDR3 is CASSLGLAPSTDTQYF. The CDR3 nucleotides read TGTGCCAGCAGCTTAGGACTAGCGCCTAGCACAGATACGCAGTATTTT. The full variable domain, rest sourced from reference TRBV11-3 and TRBJ2-3, is EAGVVQSPRYKIIEKKQPVAFWCNPISGHNTLYWYLQNLGQGPELLIRYENEEAVDDSQLPKDRFSAERLKGVDSTLKIQPAELGDSAVYLCASSLGLAPSTDTQYFGPGTRLTVL.